These T cell receptor beta chains were read from a single sample in a study of a mutant IDH1 vaccine in newly diagnosed glioma. The antigens of these receptors remain unknown. Data came from immunoSEQ multiplex PCR; TCRdb stores just in-frame clones and leaves some out. Here the sample spans roughly 56,000 clones, approximately 71% being singletons. The specimen was PBMCs, collected from a glioma patient whose treatment included an IDH1 peptide vaccine. The receptor set was obtained from a man over 45 with glioma. The CDR3 runs from the conserved cysteine through the conserved F or W. D genes are given only for firm matches. Clone size, where shown, is once, few, many, or a class for clones that have expanded.

size,D,V,J,DNA,CDR3
-,TRBD1,TRBV6-1,TRBJ2-3,TGTGCCAGCAGAAAGGGACAGTCTAGCACAGATACGCAGTATTTT,CASRKGQSSTDTQYF
-,-,TRBV19,TRBJ1-5,TGTGCCAGTAGCCAAAATCAGCCCCAGCATTTT,CASSQNQPQHF
once,-,TRBV7-8,TRBJ2-4,TGTGCCAGCAGCTCCTCAGGGGACCGGGACATTCAGTACTTC,CASSSSGDRDIQYF
-,TRBD2,TRBV10-2,TRBJ2-2,TGCGCCAGCAGCCTCGGGCGGGGGGTTGTAACCGGGGAGCTGTTTTTT,CASSLGRGVVTGELFF
-,TRBD1,TRBV30,TRBJ1-4,TGTGCCTGGAATCTACAGGGGAGTGAAAAACTGTTTTTT,CAWNLQGSEKLFF
-,TRBD1,TRBV5-4,TRBJ2-1,TGTGCCAGCAGCCCCTCTGGGGGACAGAGCCACAATGAGCAGTTCTTC,CASSPSGGQSHNEQFF
-,-,TRBV21-1,TRBJ2-7,TGTGCCAGCAGATACAGGCTCAGCTCCTACGAGCAGTACTTC,CASRYRLSSYEQYF
-,-,TRBV7-6,TRBJ1-4,TGTGCCAGCAGCTCTACAGGGTTTGGGGATGAAAAACTGTTTTTT,CASSSTGFGDEKLFF
-,TRBD1,TRBV5-1,TRBJ2-7,TGCGCCAGCAGAAACAAACAGGGGGCGGTCTACGAGCAGTACTTC,CASRNKQGAVYEQYF
few,-,TRBV18,TRBJ1-1,TGTGCCAGCTCACCCGCGGGGGGGATCTCTCATACTGAAGCTTTCTTT,CASSPAGGISHTEAFF
once,TRBD2,TRBV7-9,TRBJ2-1,TGTGCCAGCCTACTAGCGGAGATATACAATGAGCAGTTCTTC,CASLLAEIYNEQFF
-,TRBD1,TRBV10-3,TRBJ1-4,TGTGCCATCAGTGCAGGGGGCGGCAATGAAAAACTGTTTTTT,CAISAGGGNEKLFF